This record covers a single T cell receptor (beta chain). Its antigen is not known. The data were obtained in a study of T cell responses to AZD1222 COVID-19 vaccine. Study findings and constraints: Donors were chiefly white British, with a greater number of females, and clonal diversity was perhaps underestimated. Vaccine-related CD4 TCRs covered spike, predominating at 160-218 and 743-854.

With 0 bases removed from V and 2 bases from J, the gap between germline ends came to 11 bases. Looked up from germline, CDR1 is MGHRA and CDR2 is YSYEKL. The CDR3 sequence is 15 residues long. TCRdb's copy holds only in-frame clones and misses some; the assay was immunoSEQ multiplex PCR. The table includes 150,000 to 200,000 clones, roughly 92% detected once. V usage is TRBV4-1 and J usage is TRBJ2-7; no definite D call. The clonotype comes from an adult who received the AZD1222 COVID-19 vaccine. The source material was peripheral blood, sampled 28 days after the second AZD1222 dose. The CDR3 nucleotides are TGCGCCAGCAGCCAAGAACTCGTCAGGACCTACGAGCAGTACTTC. This gives the protein CASSQELVRTYEQYF.